A selection of T cell receptor beta chains follows, all from one sample in a study of blood T cell repertoires in COVID-19. Assay used: immunoSEQ multiplex PCR; TCRdb lists only in-frame clones, some missing. The sample has 85,000 to 110,000 clones; about 80% are singletons. Sequenced sample: peripheral blood. Source of these receptors: a human donor in a cohort sampled during active or convalescent COVID-19. The CDR3 runs from the conserved cysteine through the conserved F or W. Fields, in order: V gene, D gene, clone size, J gene, CDR3 DNA, CDR3 protein. A D gene is named only where the DNA matches it firmly. Clone sizes are given selectively: once, few, many, or a class where the clone is expanded.

v_gene: TRBV5-1
d_gene: TRBD1
abundance: -
j_gene: TRBJ2-1
CDR3nt: TGCGCCAGCAGCCCCGACAGGGCCCGAACCGATGAGCAGTTCTTC
CDR3aa: CASSPDRARTDEQFF

v_gene: TRBV19
d_gene: -
abundance: -
j_gene: TRBJ2-2
CDR3nt: TGTGCCAGTACCTCGCAGGCTAACACCGGGGAGCTGTTTTTT
CDR3aa: CASTSQANTGELFF

v_gene: TRBV5-1
d_gene: TRBD1
abundance: -
j_gene: TRBJ2-7
CDR3nt: TGCGCCAGCAGCTTGGACAGGGGTCGCTACGAGCAGTACTTC
CDR3aa: CASSLDRGRYEQYF

v_gene: TRBV9
d_gene: -
abundance: -
j_gene: TRBJ2-2
CDR3nt: TGTGCCAGCAGCGTAATTGGAGCGAACACCGGGGAGCTGTTTTTT
CDR3aa: CASSVIGANTGELFF

v_gene: TRBV6-5
d_gene: TRBD1
abundance: -
j_gene: TRBJ1-1
CDR3nt: TGTGCCAGTACAGGGGTGGGGACTGAAGCTTTCTTT
CDR3aa: CASTGVGTEAFF

v_gene: TRBV21-1
d_gene: -
abundance: -
j_gene: TRBJ2-1
CDR3nt: TGTGCCAGCAGCAATCGTACTCCCTCCTACAATGAGCAGTTCTTC
CDR3aa: CASSNRTPSYNEQFF

v_gene: TRBV5-6
d_gene: -
abundance: -
j_gene: TRBJ2-6
CDR3nt: TGTGCCAGCAGCTTGGGGACACCCCGGGCCAACGTCCTGACTTTC
CDR3aa: CASSLGTPRANVLTF

v_gene: TRBV7-2
d_gene: -
abundance: -
j_gene: TRBJ1-1
CDR3nt: TGTGCCAGCAGCTTAGTTCCCGTGGCAGGGGCTGAAGCTTTCTTT
CDR3aa: CASSLVPVAGAEAFF

v_gene: TRBV7-2
d_gene: -
abundance: once
j_gene: TRBJ1-2
CDR3nt: TGTGCCAGCAGCTTCCTTACGAGGGATGGCTACACCTTC
CDR3aa: CASSFLTRDGYTF

v_gene: TRBV18
d_gene: -
abundance: -
j_gene: TRBJ1-2
CDR3nt: TGTGCCAGCTCACCGGGGCAGGGTAACTATGGCTACACCTTC
CDR3aa: CASSPGQGNYGYTF

v_gene: TRBV19
d_gene: -
abundance: -
j_gene: TRBJ2-3
CDR3nt: TGTGCCAGTACCCAAGTAGAAACAGATACGCAGTATTTT
CDR3aa: CASTQVETDTQYF

v_gene: TRBV5-6
d_gene: -
abundance: -
j_gene: TRBJ2-3
CDR3nt: TGTGCCAGCAGTTTCAGACAGCTAGATACGCAGTATTTT
CDR3aa: CASSFRQLDTQYF

v_gene: TRBV7-8
d_gene: -
abundance: -
j_gene: TRBJ1-3
CDR3nt: TGTGCCAGCAGCGAAGACAGGCTGGGGGGAAACACCATATATTTT
CDR3aa: CASSEDRLGGNTIYF

v_gene: TRBV5-1
d_gene: -
abundance: -
j_gene: TRBJ1-6
CDR3nt: TGCGCCAGCAGCTTTGAGACTTTCAATTCACCCCTCCACTTT
CDR3aa: CASSFETFNSPLHF

v_gene: TRBV11-2
d_gene: TRBD2
abundance: -
j_gene: TRBJ2-3
CDR3nt: TGTGCCAGCAGACCGCTCGGCGGGGGGCCCAGAGATACGCAGTATTTT
CDR3aa: CASRPLGGGPRDTQYF

v_gene: TRBV5-6
d_gene: -
abundance: -
j_gene: TRBJ1-2
CDR3nt: TGTGCCAGCAGCTTTCCGGGGTCTCTTGGCCTCTATGGCTACACCTTC
CDR3aa: CASSFPGSLGLYGYTF

v_gene: TRBV5-6
d_gene: -
abundance: -
j_gene: TRBJ2-2
CDR3nt: TGTGCCAGCAGCCCTAGGGGGGGGCTGGACACCGGGGAGCTGTTTTTT
CDR3aa: CASSPRGGLDTGELFF

v_gene: TRBV28
d_gene: -
abundance: -
j_gene: TRBJ2-7
CDR3nt: TGTGCCAGCAGTTTGAGGTACGAGCAGTACTTC
CDR3aa: CASSLRYEQYF

v_gene: TRBV19
d_gene: -
abundance: -
j_gene: TRBJ1-2
CDR3nt: TGTGCCAGCCTCCCCCGGAATACAGGGTCAGGCTATGGCTACACCTTC
CDR3aa: CASLPRNTGSGYGYTF

v_gene: TRBV4-1
d_gene: TRBD1
abundance: few
j_gene: TRBJ1-6
CDR3nt: TGCGCCAGCAGTCGACAGGGTGATAATTCACCCCTCCACTTT
CDR3aa: CASSRQGDNSPLHF

v_gene: TRBV19
d_gene: TRBD1
abundance: -
j_gene: TRBJ2-7
CDR3nt: TGTGCCAGTAGTAAGGGGGACAGCCGATACGAGCAGTACTTC
CDR3aa: CASSKGDSRYEQYF

v_gene: TRBV5-1
d_gene: TRBD1
abundance: once
j_gene: TRBJ2-7
CDR3nt: TGCGCCAGCAGCTTGGAGTTGGGACAGGGTCGATTTGGGGCCTACGAGCAGTACTTC
CDR3aa: CASSLELGQGRFGAYEQYF

v_gene: TRBV18
d_gene: -
abundance: once
j_gene: TRBJ2-7
CDR3nt: TGTGCCAGCTCACCACCGTACCTACCCTACGAGCAGTACTTC
CDR3aa: CASSPPYLPYEQYF

v_gene: TRBV2
d_gene: -
abundance: -
j_gene: TRBJ2-3
CDR3nt: TGTGCCAGCAGAGTGAGCAGGGGGGGCACAGATACGCAGTATTTT
CDR3aa: CASRVSRGGTDTQYF

v_gene: TRBV30
d_gene: -
abundance: -
j_gene: TRBJ1-5
CDR3nt: TGTGCCTGGAGGCAGGGAAATCAGCCCCAGCATTTT
CDR3aa: CAWRQGNQPQHF

v_gene: TRBV19
d_gene: TRBD2
abundance: -
j_gene: TRBJ2-1
CDR3nt: TGTGCCAGTAGTAGGGCGGGGGGCTACAATGAGCAGTTCTTC
CDR3aa: CASSRAGGYNEQFF

v_gene: TRBV9
d_gene: TRBD2
abundance: -
j_gene: TRBJ2-3
CDR3nt: TGTGCCAGCAGCGTAGCTTTCGGGGGGGAAAGCACAGATACGCAGTATTTT
CDR3aa: CASSVAFGGESTDTQYF

v_gene: TRBV2
d_gene: TRBD1
abundance: -
j_gene: TRBJ1-5
CDR3nt: TGTGCCAGCAGTGCCGGGACAGGGGGGCATCAGCCCCAGCATTTT
CDR3aa: CASSAGTGGHQPQHF

v_gene: TRBV6-2/TRBV6-3
d_gene: -
abundance: -
j_gene: TRBJ1-6
CDR3nt: TGTGCCAGCAGTTACCCCTCCCGAAGGACAATCCTTGACTATAATTCACCCCTCCACTTT
CDR3aa: CASSYPSRRTILDYNSPLHF

v_gene: TRBV15
d_gene: TRBD1
abundance: -
j_gene: TRBJ2-5
CDR3nt: TGTGCCACCAGCACCCAGGGGGCCCCGGGGGAGACCCAGTACTTC
CDR3aa: CATSTQGAPGETQYF

v_gene: TRBV18
d_gene: TRBD2
abundance: -
j_gene: TRBJ2-3
CDR3nt: TGTGCCAGCTCAACCAGCTCCGGGACTAGCGGGGGGTCCACAGATACGCAGTATTTT
CDR3aa: CASSTSSGTSGGSTDTQYF

v_gene: TRBV2
d_gene: -
abundance: -
j_gene: TRBJ1-1
CDR3nt: TGTGCCAGCAGCGGTCTAATGTCGGACACTGAAGCTTTCTTT
CDR3aa: CASSGLMSDTEAFF

v_gene: TRBV12-3/TRBV12-4
d_gene: -
abundance: -
j_gene: TRBJ1-2
CDR3nt: TGTGCCAGCAGTTTGAACAGGGTGGCAGGCTACACCTTC
CDR3aa: CASSLNRVAGYTF

v_gene: TRBV7-2
d_gene: -
abundance: -
j_gene: TRBJ1-1
CDR3nt: TGTGCCAGCAGCTTAGTCGAGGGGGAAACTGAAGCTTTCTTT
CDR3aa: CASSLVEGETEAFF

v_gene: TRBV5-1
d_gene: TRBD1
abundance: -
j_gene: TRBJ2-5
CDR3nt: TGCGCCAGCAGCTTGGCGACAGGGGGCAGGTCGGAGACCCAGTACTTC
CDR3aa: CASSLATGGRSETQYF

v_gene: TRBV2
d_gene: -
abundance: -
j_gene: TRBJ2-4
CDR3nt: TGTGCCAGCAGCGGACAGAACAGCCTAGCCAAAAACATTCAGTACTTC
CDR3aa: CASSGQNSLAKNIQYF

v_gene: TRBV19
d_gene: -
abundance: -
j_gene: TRBJ2-6
CDR3nt: TGTGCCAGTAGGGGGGCTGCCCACTCTGGGGCCAACGTCCTGACTTTC
CDR3aa: CASRGAAHSGANVLTF

v_gene: TRBV5-5
d_gene: -
abundance: -
j_gene: TRBJ2-1
CDR3nt: TGTGCCAGCAGCTTGAGACATACTAGTAATGAGCAGTTCTTC
CDR3aa: CASSLRHTSNEQFF

v_gene: TRBV18
d_gene: TRBD2
abundance: -
j_gene: TRBJ2-1
CDR3nt: TGTGCCAGCTCAGGGAGCGGGGGGCCCTACAATGAGCAGTTCTTC
CDR3aa: CASSGSGGPYNEQFF

v_gene: TRBV12-5
d_gene: -
abundance: -
j_gene: TRBJ1-1
CDR3nt: TGTGCTAGTGGTTTGTCCCTAAAGGACATAACCACTACGGGTGGTGAAGCTTTCTTT
CDR3aa: CASGLSLKDITTTGGEAFF

v_gene: TRBV27
d_gene: -
abundance: once
j_gene: TRBJ2-2
CDR3nt: TGTGCCAGCAGTTTATACCAGACCGGGGAGCTGTTTTTT
CDR3aa: CASSLYQTGELFF

v_gene: TRBV28
d_gene: -
abundance: -
j_gene: TRBJ2-7
CDR3nt: TGTGCCAGCAGTTTATCCCTAGCCAGTCAGGAGCAGTACTTC
CDR3aa: CASSLSLASQEQYF

v_gene: TRBV5-1
d_gene: -
abundance: -
j_gene: TRBJ2-3
CDR3nt: TGCGCCAGCAGCTTGAGCGCCTTTCCTAGCACAGATACGCAGTATTTT
CDR3aa: CASSLSAFPSTDTQYF

v_gene: TRBV15
d_gene: -
abundance: -
j_gene: TRBJ2-1
CDR3nt: TGTGCCACCAGCAGCGGGGTCTTCAATGAGCAGTTCTTC
CDR3aa: CATSSGVFNEQFF

v_gene: TRBV5-6
d_gene: -
abundance: -
j_gene: TRBJ1-5
CDR3nt: TGTGCCAGCAGCCGGGGGGCAGGATGGAGCAATCAGCCCCAGCATTTT
CDR3aa: CASSRGAGWSNQPQHF

v_gene: TRBV6-2/TRBV6-3
d_gene: -
abundance: -
j_gene: TRBJ2-1
CDR3nt: TGTGCCAGCAGTAGAGGTGCTGAGCAGTTCTTC
CDR3aa: CASSRGAEQFF